This T cell receptor beta chain was recorded in a study of CD8 T cells in ankylosing spondylitis. The trim removed 2 bases at V and 5 bases at J, leaving 9 bases unmatched. The CDR3 runs to 16 residues. Germline values: CDR1 LNHNV, CDR2 YYDKDF (reference sequence). This clonotype was detected a few times. TCRdb re-analysed the 5' RACE reads in MiXCR, keeping a single row per CDR3 protein. The table includes 250,000 to 350,000 distinct CDR3 sequences, approximately 20% detected once. The chain uses TRBV15 and TRBJ2-5; TRBD1 matches at 9 bases. Sequencing used blood, either unsorted or a sorted T cell fraction (not recorded which). The clonotype originates from a male donor with ankylosing spondylitis or in good health (not recorded which). CDR3 bases: TGTGCCACCAGCAGATCCGGGACAGGGTTTGCGGAGACCCAGTACTTC. Translation gives CATSRSGTGFAETQYF.